These 10 T cell receptor beta chains were sequenced from one sample in a study of T cell repertoires in cytomegalovirus infection. TCRdb reprocessed the reads via MiXCR and lists one record per CDR3 protein. The table lists almost 550,000 distinct CDR3 sequences, about 17% of them singletons. Sequencing was done on a sample of CD8+ T cells from PBMCs. All receptors come from a human donor in good health (CMV status not recorded). Some clones in this sample may be carry-over from other donors' samples.

The CDR3 DNA is TGTGCCAGCAGTGAGGACAGTTATAATTCACCCCTCCACTTT. Encoded protein: CASSEDSYNSPLHF. The chain uses TRBV6-1 and TRBJ1-6; perhaps TRBD1 as D (6 bases). CDR3 length: 14 amino acids. Trimming took off 3 bases at V and 4 bases at J, with 7 bases between the two ends. The germline V gene encodes CDR1 MNHNS and CDR2 SASEGT.

The V and J genes are TRBV29-1 and TRBJ2-1; D is ambiguous. The CDR3 is made up of 12 amino acids. Germline CDR1 reads SQVTM; CDR2 reads ANQGSEA. The ends were cut back, 1 base at V and 8 bases at J, with 9 bases in the middle. In DNA form, the CDR3 reads TGCAGCGTTGAAGTCACGTCCCATGAGCAGTTCTTC. It translates to CSVEVTSHEQFF.

A few counts support this clonotype. This chain connects TRBV5-1 to TRBJ2-5; 7 bases fit TRBD1. Trimming cost V 3 bases and J 5 bases; bases outside gene matches: 7. CDR3 size: 14 residues. Germline assignment: CDR1 SGHRS and CDR2 YFSETQ. CDR3 DNA sequence: TGCGCCAGCAGCTACCAGGGGGTCGGGGAGACCCAGTACTTC. This codes for CASSYQGVGETQYF.

This clonotype was seen a few times. V gene TRBV6-5 combines with J gene TRBJ1-2; no reliable D call. Trimming took 0 bases from V and 7 from J, leaving 18 bases between them. The CDR3 contains 16 residues. CDR1 MNHEY and CDR2 SVGAGI come from the germline V gene. The CDR3 reads CASSYSEEAGFRGYTF. Written as DNA, the CDR3 is TGTGCCAGCAGTTACTCGGAGGAGGCTGGGTTTCGTGGCTACACCTTC.

The chain has TRBV9 and TRBJ2-7; no clear D. Trimming stripped 0 bases from V and 0 bases from J, with 7 bases between. The germline CDR1 and CDR2 sequences are SGDLS and YYNGEE. This CDR3 region has 14 residues. This CDR3 reads CASSVGGDSYEQYF. The CDR3 nucleotides read TGTGCCAGCAGCGTAGGTGGAGACTCCTACGAGCAGTACTTC.

The gene calls are TRBV11-2 and TRBJ2-3; 7 bases align to TRBD2. This CDR3 spans 17 amino acids. V shed 1 base, J shed 2 bases, and the junction held 9 bases outside the gene matches. CDR1 and CDR2 (germline): SGHAT, FQNNGV. The DNA for the CDR3 is TGTGCCAGCAGCTTAGCCGCTAGCGGCCCCTTCACAGATACGCAGTATTTT. Translating gives CASSLAASGPFTDTQYF.

This clonotype showed up many times. The genes are TRBV6-1 and TRBJ1-1, with no clear D. The V and J ends lost 2 bases and 11 bases respectively, with 9 bases between them. Germline V gives CDR1 MNHNS, CDR2 SASEGT. The CDR3 has 11 residues. The CDR3 is CASSENRYAFF. In DNA form, the CDR3 reads TGTGCCAGCAGTGAAAATAGATATGCTTTCTTT.

This clonotype appeared many times. The chain has TRBV12-3 or TRBV12-4 and TRBJ1-3, with a possible D match to TRBD1 (5 bases). Trimming removed 6 bases at V and 1 base at J, with 19 bases between. The CDR3 runs 17 residues. This chain's CDR3 is CASSSWRGGKSGNTIYF. The CDR3 DNA reads TGTGCCAGCAGCTCCTGGCGGGGGGGGAAGTCTGGAAACACCATATATTTT.

This clonotype appeared a few times. The chain employs TRBV10-1 and TRBJ2-1, with 12 bases that match TRBD2. With V trimmed by 2 bases and J by 3 bases, 2 bases remained unmatched. Germline assignment: CDR1 WNHNN and CDR2 SYGVQD (reference sequence). The CDR3 sequence is 16 residues long. The CDR3 coding sequence is TGCGCCAGCAGTGAGCTACTAGCGGGGGGCTACAATGAGCAGTTCTTC. Translating it yields CASSELLAGGYNEQFF.

V is TRBV12-5 and J is TRBJ1-4; the D gene is possibly TRBD1 (6 bases). Trimming shortened V by 6 bases and J by 3 bases, and 35 bases separated the two germline ends. Germline V gives CDR1 LGHNT, CDR2 FRNRAP. This CDR3 comprises 22 residues. The chain's CDR3 is CASGYPDPSTGGPYAPNEKLFF. The CDR3 nucleotides are TGTGCTAGTGGATACCCTGACCCCTCGACTGGGGGGCCATACGCCCCTAATGAAAAACTGTTTTTT.